This T cell receptor (beta chain) comes out of a study of cytomegalovirus exposure and HLA in healthy donors. A multiplex PCR was run with 60 Vbeta primers and 13 Jbeta primers. Assay: immunoSEQ multiplex PCR; the TCRdb copy retains only in-frame clones and omits some. The table shows 150,000 to 200,000 clones, with more than 75% occurring only once. Whole-study findings and limits: Cytomegalovirus status, reportedly, was diagnosed with high specificity and sensitivity by the classifier.

This clone is a singleton in its sample. Its specificity is unknown. The CDR3 is made up of 15 amino acids. With 4 bases clipped from V and 5 bases from J, the junction kept 9 bases outside the gene matches. Germline-derived CDR1 and CDR2 are MGHRA and YSYEKL. The specimen was PBMCs. The clonotype comes from a girl aged 2-10 years in good health and CMV-seropositive. The V gene is TRBV4-1, the J gene TRBJ2-5; TRBD1 agrees at 8 bases. The DNA of the CDR3 is TGCGCCAGCAGCCCCCAGGGGGCAGGGGGCGAGACCCAGTACTTC. This sequence encodes CASSPQGAGGETQYF.